This T cell receptor beta chain was captured in a study of cytomegalovirus exposure and HLA in healthy donors. Note on this clone: Its antigen remains unknown.

Broader study findings: In a later analysis, first-cohort TCR clusters were found to tend to co-occur in the 95 to 150 validation repertoires.

The protocol was immunoSEQ multiplex PCR, while the TCRdb copy is restricted to in-frame clones and leaves out a portion. Of some 250,000 clones detected, around 87% appear once; the ten largest clones hold approximately 0.34%. V was shortened by 4 bases and J by 4 bases, with 10 bases between the two germline ends. The V gene's germline CDR1 is SGHNT and CDR2 YENEEA. This CDR3 is built from 13 residues. The donors were part of the approximately 120-subject validation cohort, which stood apart from the 666-subject first cohort. Material for sequencing was PBMCs. This chain connects TRBV11-3 to TRBJ1-1, with D possibly TRBD1 on 5 matching bases. The receptor's source is a woman aged 18-29 years in good health and CMV-seronegative. The CDR3 here is CASSWGLGTEAFF. CDR3 bases: TGTGCCAGCAGCTGGGGCCTTGGCACTGAAGCTTTCTTT.